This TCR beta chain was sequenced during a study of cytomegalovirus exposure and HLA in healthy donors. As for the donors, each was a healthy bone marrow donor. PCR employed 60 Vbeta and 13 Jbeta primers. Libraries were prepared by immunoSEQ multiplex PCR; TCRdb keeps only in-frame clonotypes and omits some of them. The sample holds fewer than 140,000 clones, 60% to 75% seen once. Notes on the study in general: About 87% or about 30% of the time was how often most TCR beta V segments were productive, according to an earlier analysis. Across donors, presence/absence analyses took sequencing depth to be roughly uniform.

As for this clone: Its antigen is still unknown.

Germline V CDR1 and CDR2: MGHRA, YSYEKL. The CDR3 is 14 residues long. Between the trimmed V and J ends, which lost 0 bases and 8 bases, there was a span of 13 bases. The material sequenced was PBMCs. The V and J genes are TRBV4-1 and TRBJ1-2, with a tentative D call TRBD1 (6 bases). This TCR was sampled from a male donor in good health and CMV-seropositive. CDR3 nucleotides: TGCGCCAGCAGCCAAGAAGACAGGACCATCGGCTACACCTTC. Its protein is CASSQEDRTIGYTF.